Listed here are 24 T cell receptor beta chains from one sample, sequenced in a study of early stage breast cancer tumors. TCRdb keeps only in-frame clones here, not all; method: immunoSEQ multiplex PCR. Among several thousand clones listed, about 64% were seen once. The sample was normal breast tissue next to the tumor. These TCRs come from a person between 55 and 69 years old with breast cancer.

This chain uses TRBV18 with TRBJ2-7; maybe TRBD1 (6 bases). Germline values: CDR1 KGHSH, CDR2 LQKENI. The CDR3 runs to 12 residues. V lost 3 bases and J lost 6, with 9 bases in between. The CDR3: CASSPYRAEQYF. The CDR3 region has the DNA TGTGCCAGCTCACCGTACAGGGCCGAGCAGTACTTC. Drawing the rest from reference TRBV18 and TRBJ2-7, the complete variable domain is NAGVMQNPRHLVRRRGQEARLRCSPMKGHSHVYWYRQLPEEGLKFMVYLQKENIIDESGMPKERFSAEFPKEGPSILRIQQVVRGDSAAYFCASSPYRAEQYFGPGTRLTVT.

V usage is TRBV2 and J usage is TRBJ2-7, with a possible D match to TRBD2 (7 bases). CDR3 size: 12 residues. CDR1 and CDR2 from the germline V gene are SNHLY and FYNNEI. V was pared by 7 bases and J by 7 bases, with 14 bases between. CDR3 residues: CASNRVGGEQYF. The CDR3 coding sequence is TGTGCCAGCAACAGGGTGGGAGGGGAGCAGTACTTC. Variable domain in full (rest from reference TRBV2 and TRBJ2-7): EPEVTQTPSHQVTQMGQEVILRCVPISNHLYFYWYRQILGQKVEFLVSFYNNEISEKSEIFDDQFSVERPDGSNFTLKIRSTKLEDSAMYFCASNRVGGEQYFGPGTRLTVT.

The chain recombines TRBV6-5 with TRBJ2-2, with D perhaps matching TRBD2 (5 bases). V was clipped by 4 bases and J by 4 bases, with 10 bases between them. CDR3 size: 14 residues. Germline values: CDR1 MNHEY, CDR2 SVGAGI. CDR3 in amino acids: CASSWLAGTGELFF. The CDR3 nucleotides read TGTGCCAGCAGTTGGCTAGCCGGCACCGGGGAGCTGTTTTTT.

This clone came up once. The CDR3 DNA is TGCGCCAGCAGCCCCCAGGCGCAGCGGGAGCTCAATGAGCAGTTCTTC. It specifies CASSPQAQRELNEQFF. The chain joins TRBV4-3 to TRBJ2-1, with TRBD2 matching 8 bases. The CDR3 consists of 16 residues. The J segment lost 6 bases and the V segment lost 4 bases, leaving 11 bases of the junction unmatched. Germline V lookup: CDR1 LGHNA, CDR2 YSLEER.

Written as DNA, the CDR3 is TGTGCCAGCAGCCTCGCAGGGGGAACGGCCAACGTCCTGACTTTC. This sequence encodes CASSLAGGTANVLTF. The rearrangement uses TRBV11-3 and TRBJ2-6; TRBD1 matches 7 bases. The CDR3 runs 15 residues. Germline V CDR1 and CDR2: SGHNT, YENEEA. J was trimmed by 6 bases and V by 5 bases; bases with no gene match: 7.

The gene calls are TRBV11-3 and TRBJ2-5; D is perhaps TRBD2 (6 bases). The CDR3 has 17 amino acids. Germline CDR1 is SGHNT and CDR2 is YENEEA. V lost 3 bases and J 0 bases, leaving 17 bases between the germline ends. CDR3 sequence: CASSFLGQGLYQETQYF. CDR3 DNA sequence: TGTGCCAGCAGCTTCCTTGGGCAGGGACTGTACCAAGAGACCCAGTACTTC.

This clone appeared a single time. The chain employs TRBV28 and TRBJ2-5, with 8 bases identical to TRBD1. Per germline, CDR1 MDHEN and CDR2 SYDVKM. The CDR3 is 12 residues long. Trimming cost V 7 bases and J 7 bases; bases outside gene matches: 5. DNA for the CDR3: TGTGCCAGCAAAGGACAGGGTGGGACCCAGTACTTC. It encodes CASKGQGGTQYF.

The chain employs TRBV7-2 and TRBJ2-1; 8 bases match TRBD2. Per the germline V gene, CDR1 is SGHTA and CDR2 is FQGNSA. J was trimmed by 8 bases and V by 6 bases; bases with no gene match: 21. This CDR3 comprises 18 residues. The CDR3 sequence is CASRGFRLKAGEKDEQFF. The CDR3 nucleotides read TGTGCCAGCAGGGGGTTTAGGTTAAAAGCGGGAGAGAAGGATGAGCAGTTCTTC.

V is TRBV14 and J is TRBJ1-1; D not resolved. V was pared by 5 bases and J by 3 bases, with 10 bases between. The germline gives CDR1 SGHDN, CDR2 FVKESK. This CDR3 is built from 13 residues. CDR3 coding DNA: TGTGCCAGCAGCGGCTTTTCATACACTGAAGCTTTCTTT. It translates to CASSGFSYTEAFF.

As DNA, the CDR3 is TGTGCCAGCAGCTTAGCGAGCGGCCTCTTCAATGAGCAGTTCTTC. Its translation: CASSLASGLFNEQFF. V and J are TRBV7-9 and TRBJ2-1; maybe TRBD2 (5 bases). Germline CDR1 and CDR2: SEHNR and FQNEAQ (reference sequence). This CDR3 has 15 residues. The germline V and J ends were trimmed by 0 bases and 6 bases, with 12 bases remaining between them.

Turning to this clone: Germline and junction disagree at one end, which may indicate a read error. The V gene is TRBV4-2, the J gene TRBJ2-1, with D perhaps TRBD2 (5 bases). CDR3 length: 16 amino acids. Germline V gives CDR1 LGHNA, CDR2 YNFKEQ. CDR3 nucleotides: TGTGCCAGCAGTCAAGACCCGGGGAACCCCGCCAATGAGCAGTTCTTC. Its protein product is CASSQDPGNPANEQFF.

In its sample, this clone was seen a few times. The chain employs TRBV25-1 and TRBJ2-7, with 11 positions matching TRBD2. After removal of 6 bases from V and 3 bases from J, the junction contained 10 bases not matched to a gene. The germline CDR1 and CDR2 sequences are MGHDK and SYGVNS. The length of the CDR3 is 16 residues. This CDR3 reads CASSPTGGLAVYEQYF. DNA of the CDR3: TGTGCCAGCAGCCCCACTGGGGGACTAGCGGTCTACGAGCAGTACTTC.

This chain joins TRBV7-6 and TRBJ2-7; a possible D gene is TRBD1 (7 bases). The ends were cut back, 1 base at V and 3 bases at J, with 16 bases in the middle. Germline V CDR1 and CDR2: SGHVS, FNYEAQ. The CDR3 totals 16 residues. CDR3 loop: CASSLESGRGDYEQYF. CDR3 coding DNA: TGTGCCAGCAGCTTAGAATCGGGCAGGGGGGACTACGAGCAGTACTTC.

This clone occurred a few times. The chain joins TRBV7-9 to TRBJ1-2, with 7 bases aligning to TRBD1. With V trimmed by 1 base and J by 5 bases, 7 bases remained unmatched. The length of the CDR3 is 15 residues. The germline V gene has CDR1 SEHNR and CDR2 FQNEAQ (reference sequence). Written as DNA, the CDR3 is TGTGCCAGCAGCTTAGGAGGAACAGGGGCGTATGGCTACACCTTC. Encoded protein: CASSLGGTGAYGYTF.

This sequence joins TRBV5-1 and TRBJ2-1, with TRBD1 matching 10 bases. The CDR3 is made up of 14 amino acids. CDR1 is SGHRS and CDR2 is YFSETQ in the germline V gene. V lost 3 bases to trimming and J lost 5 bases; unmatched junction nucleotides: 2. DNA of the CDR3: TGCGCCAGCAGCTCGGGACAGGGGAACAATGAGCAGTTCTTC. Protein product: CASSSGQGNNEQFF.

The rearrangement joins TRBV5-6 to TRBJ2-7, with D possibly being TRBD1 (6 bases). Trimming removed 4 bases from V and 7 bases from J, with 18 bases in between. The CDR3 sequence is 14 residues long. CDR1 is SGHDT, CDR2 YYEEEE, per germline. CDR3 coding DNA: TGTGCCAGCAGCGCTCAGGGGCCCGGAGTTGAGCAGTACTTC. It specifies CASSAQGPGVEQYF.

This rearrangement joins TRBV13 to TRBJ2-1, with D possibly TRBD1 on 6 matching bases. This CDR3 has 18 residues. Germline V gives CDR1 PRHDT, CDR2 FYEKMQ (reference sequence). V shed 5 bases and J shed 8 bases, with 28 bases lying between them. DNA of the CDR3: TGTGCCAGCAGCCGACAGGACCCCCTCGGGGCGTTCCCCCATGAGCAGTTCTTC. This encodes CASSRQDPLGAFPHEQFF.

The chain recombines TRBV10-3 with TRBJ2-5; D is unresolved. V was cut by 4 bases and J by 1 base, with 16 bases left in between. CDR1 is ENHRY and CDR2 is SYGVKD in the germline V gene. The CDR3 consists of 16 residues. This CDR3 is CAISVRRSQLQETQYF. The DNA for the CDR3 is TGTGCCATCAGTGTTAGGCGGTCCCAGCTCCAAGAGACCCAGTACTTC.

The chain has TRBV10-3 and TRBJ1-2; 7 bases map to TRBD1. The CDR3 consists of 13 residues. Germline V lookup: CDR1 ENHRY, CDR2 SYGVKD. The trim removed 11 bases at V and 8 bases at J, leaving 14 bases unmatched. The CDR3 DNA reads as TGTGCCTCGTGGGGACAGTTGGACATAGGCTACACCTTC. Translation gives CASWGQLDIGYTF.

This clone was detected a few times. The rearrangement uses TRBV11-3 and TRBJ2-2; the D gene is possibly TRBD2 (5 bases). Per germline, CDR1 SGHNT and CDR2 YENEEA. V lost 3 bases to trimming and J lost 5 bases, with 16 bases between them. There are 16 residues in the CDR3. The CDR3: CASSFGGRRATGELFF. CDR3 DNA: TGTGCCAGCAGCTTTGGAGGCAGAAGAGCGACCGGGGAGCTGTTTTTT. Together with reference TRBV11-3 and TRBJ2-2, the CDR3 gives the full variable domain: EAGVVQSPRYKIIEKKQPVAFWCNPISGHNTLYWYLQNLGQGPELLIRYENEEAVDDSQLPKDRFSAERLKGVDSTLKIQPAELGDSAVYLCASSFGGRRATGELFFGEGSRLTVL.

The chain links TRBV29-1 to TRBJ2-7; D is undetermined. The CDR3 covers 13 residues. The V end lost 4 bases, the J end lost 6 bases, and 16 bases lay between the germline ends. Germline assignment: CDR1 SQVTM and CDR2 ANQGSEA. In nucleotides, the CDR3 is TGCAGCGTTGTAATTCCTCGGCCAGGCGAGCAGTACTTC. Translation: CSVVIPRPGEQYF.

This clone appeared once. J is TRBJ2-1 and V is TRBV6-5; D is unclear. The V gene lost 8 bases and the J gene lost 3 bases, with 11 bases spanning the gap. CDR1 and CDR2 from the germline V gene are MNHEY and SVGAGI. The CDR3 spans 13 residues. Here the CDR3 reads CASREAHYNEQFF. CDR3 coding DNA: TGTGCCAGCCGCGAGGCCCACTACAATGAGCAGTTCTTC.

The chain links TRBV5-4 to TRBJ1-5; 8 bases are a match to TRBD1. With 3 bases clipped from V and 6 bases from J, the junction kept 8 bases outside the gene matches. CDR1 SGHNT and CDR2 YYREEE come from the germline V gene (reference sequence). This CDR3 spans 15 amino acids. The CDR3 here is CASSSDRAVGQPQHF. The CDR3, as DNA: TGTGCCAGCAGCTCGGACAGGGCAGTCGGTCAGCCCCAGCATTTT. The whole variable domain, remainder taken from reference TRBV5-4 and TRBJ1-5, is ETGVTQSPTHLIKTRGQQVTLRCSSQSGHNTVSWYQQALGQGPQFIFQYYREEENGRGNFPPRFSGLQFPNYSSELNVNALELDDSALYLCASSSDRAVGQPQHFGDGTRLSIL.

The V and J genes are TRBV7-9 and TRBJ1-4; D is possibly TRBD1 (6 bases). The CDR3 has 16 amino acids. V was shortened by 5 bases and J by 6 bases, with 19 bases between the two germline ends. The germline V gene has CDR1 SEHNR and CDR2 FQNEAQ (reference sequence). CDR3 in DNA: TGTGCCAGCAGCCCTTCTGGGGGCTCGAAAGATGAAAAACTGTTTTTT. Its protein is CASSPSGGSKDEKLFF.